One and the same sample provided the 11 T cell receptor beta chains below, sequenced in a study of PD-1 blockade in classical Hodgkin lymphoma. The assay was immunoSEQ multiplex PCR, and TCRdb's table has in-frame clones only and misses some. The repertoire consists of 70,000 or so clones, with about 94% occurring once and the leading ten covering about 2.6%. Time point: newly diagnosed, previously untreated cHL patient sample. The material sequenced was peripheral blood mononuclear cells (PBMCs). Receptor source: a human donor with classical Hodgkin lymphoma.

This sequence joins TRBV7-9 and TRBJ1-6, with D perhaps matching TRBD1 (5 bases). CDR3 length: 15 amino acids. Germline V CDR1 and CDR2: SEHNR, FQNEAQ (reference sequence). Trimming pared 5 bases from V and 10 bases from J, leaving 18 bases between. Written as DNA, the CDR3 is TGTGCCAGCAGCCCTAGAATTGTCGGGGACTCACCCCTCCACTTT. Its translation: CASSPRIVGDSPLHF.

The chain uses TRBV7-2 and TRBJ2-7; 7 nucleotides line up with TRBD2. In germline, CDR1 is SGHTA, CDR2 FQGNSA. This CDR3 is built from 16 residues. V was clipped by 3 bases and J by 2 bases; unmatched bases: 10. CDR3 sequence reads: CASSLTSTGTTYEQYF. The CDR3 DNA is TGTGCCAGCAGCTTGACCTCGACCGGGACTACCTACGAGCAGTACTTC.

J is TRBJ2-7 and V is TRBV6-6; no clear D. Trimming removed 10 bases at V and 2 bases at J, with 9 bases between. Germline CDR1 reads MNHNY; CDR2 reads SVGAGI (reference sequence). The CDR3 has 11 residues. The CDR3 spells CATVGPYEQYF. The DNA for the CDR3 is TGTGCCACGGTGGGTCCCTACGAGCAGTACTTC.

This clone was seen just once. The chain links TRBV6-1 to TRBJ1-2; the D gene is possibly TRBD1 (5 bases). The V end was cut by 1 base, the J end by 3 bases, with 18 bases between. The CDR3 is 17 amino acids. CDR1 and CDR2 (germline): MNHNS, SASEGT. The chain's CDR3 is CASSEDRLKGSHYGYTF. CDR3 nucleotide sequence: TGTGCCAGCAGTGAAGACCGACTTAAGGGGTCCCACTATGGCTACACCTTC.

The rearrangement links TRBV4-1 to TRBJ1-2; unclear D gene. Looked up from germline, CDR1 is MGHRA and CDR2 is YSYEKL. The CDR3 consists of 15 residues. Trimming left V 0 bases short and J 2 bases short, with 10 bases between. CDR3 amino acids: CASSQDFAGNYGYTF. In nucleotides, the CDR3 is TGCGCCAGCAGCCAAGATTTTGCAGGAAACTATGGCTACACCTTC.

The V call is TRBV5-4, the J call TRBJ2-1; the D gene is possibly TRBD2 (6 bases). This CDR3 comprises 15 residues. The V gene lost 1 base and the J gene lost 1 base, with 9 bases spanning the gap. Germline V gene sequence: CDR1 SGHNT, CDR2 YYREEE (reference sequence). The CDR3 reads CASSLWGRSYNEQFF. In DNA, the CDR3 is TGTGCCAGCAGCTTGTGGGGGAGGTCCTACAATGAGCAGTTCTTC.

The J gene is TRBJ1-1, the V gene TRBV7-3; a possible D gene is TRBD1 (5 bases). Trimming took 5 bases from V and 0 from J, leaving 10 bases between them. Germline CDR1 is SGHTA and CDR2 is FQGTGA. The CDR3 runs to 14 residues. This chain's CDR3 is CASSPGPLNTEAFF. The CDR3 DNA reads as TGTGCCAGCAGCCCAGGGCCTTTGAACACTGAAGCTTTCTTT.

This clone has a single count. The chain employs TRBV19 and TRBJ1-1, with D possibly matching TRBD1 (5 bases). This CDR3 is built from 16 residues. CDR1 and CDR2 from the germline V gene are LNHDA and SQIVND (reference sequence). V lost 3 bases to trimming and J lost 4 bases, with 18 bases between them. The CDR3 DNA reads as TGTGCCAGTAGTATCACTGGCGTGGGACTCATCACTGAAGCTTTCTTT. As protein: CASSITGVGLITEAFF.

The rearrangement joins TRBV4-2 to TRBJ2-3; D may correspond to TRBD1 or TRBD2 (6 bases each). The CDR3 spans 18 residues. V lost 1 base and J lost 0, with 17 bases in between. Per the germline V gene, CDR1 is LGHNA and CDR2 is YNFKEQ. The CDR3 DNA reads TGTGCCAGCAGCCAAGCCATCAGGGGCAGCGGGAGCACAGATACGCAGTATTTT. Its protein product is CASSQAIRGSGSTDTQYF.

V and J are TRBV9 and TRBJ2-4; D possibly corresponds to TRBD2 (6 bases). Trimming removed 0 bases from V and 8 bases from J, with 12 bases in between. CDR3 size: 14 residues. Germline lookup yields CDR1 SGDLS and CDR2 YYNGEE. This CDR3 reads CASSVDGGTDIQYF. CDR3 DNA: TGTGCCAGCAGCGTAGATGGCGGGACCGACATTCAGTACTTC.

The gene calls are TRBV5-4 and TRBJ1-4; 7 bases agree with TRBD1. CDR3 length equals 16 residues. V shed 4 bases and J 6 bases; nucleotides not matched to a gene: 12. Germline loops: CDR1 SGHNT, CDR2 YYREEE (reference sequence). The CDR3 coding sequence is TGTGCCAGCAGCCTCGCGGGACAGCAACAATATGAAAAACTGTTTTTT. This sequence encodes CASSLAGQQQYEKLFF.